The 27 T cell receptor beta chains presented below share a single source sample, sequenced in a study of PD-L1 blockade in urothelial cancer. Measured with immunoSEQ multiplex PCR; TCRdb has only the in-frame clones, and not every one. Among about 42,000 clones listed, around 84% were seen once. Sequencing was performed on PBMCs, taken around atezolizumab (anti-PD-L1) treatment. These receptors came from a man in his 70s with urothelial cancer.

The chain employs TRBV6-5 and TRBJ2-7; 10 nucleotides agree with TRBD1. The germline gives CDR1 MNHEY, CDR2 SVGAGI. The length of the CDR3 is 15 residues. The J segment lost 3 bases and the V segment lost 0 bases, leaving 2 bases of the junction unmatched. Here the CDR3 DNA reads TGTGCCAGCAGTTACTCCGGGACAGGGGACTACGAGCAGTACTTC. It is translated as CASSYSGTGDYEQYF.

The chain combines TRBV25-1 with TRBJ2-1; 7 bases map to TRBD1. The junction had 3 bases not matched to a gene; V was cut back by 1 base and J by 6 bases. The germline V gene encodes CDR1 MGHDK and CDR2 SYGVNS. This CDR3 contains 14 residues. The CDR3 nucleotides are TGTGCCAGCAGTGAATGGGCAGGGGGCAATGAGCAGTTCTTC. It specifies CASSEWAGGNEQFF. The full variable domain, with the rest looked up from reference TRBV25-1 and TRBJ2-1, is EADIYQTPRYLVIGTGKKITLECSQTMGHDKMYWYQQDPGMELHLIHYSYGVNSTEKGDLSSESTVSRIRTEHFPLTLESARPSHTSQYLCASSEWAGGNEQFFGPGTRLTVL.

The chain recombines TRBV27 with TRBJ2-5; weak D call: TRBD1 (6 bases). This CDR3 is 13 amino acids long. Germline V gene sequence: CDR1 MNHEY, CDR2 SMNVEV (reference sequence). Trimming removed 9 bases at V and 2 bases at J, with 13 bases between. CDR3 in amino acids: CASQTGLQETQYF. The CDR3 DNA follows: TGTGCCAGTCAAACAGGGCTACAAGAGACCCAGTACTTC.

The rearrangement joins TRBV29-1 to TRBJ2-7; a possible D gene is TRBD1 (5 bases). CDR3 length: 13 residues. CDR1 is SQVTM and CDR2 is ANQGSEA in the germline V gene. Trimming removed 0 bases from V and 3 bases from J, with 9 bases in between. CDR3 sequence (DNA): TGCAGCGTTGAAGACAGGGTTGGCTACGAGCAGTACTTC. It yields the protein CSVEDRVGYEQYF.

V gene TRBV5-6 combines with J gene TRBJ2-7; D might be TRBD1 (6 bases). The V and J ends lost 5 bases and 8 bases respectively, with 11 bases between them. Germline V gene lookup returns CDR1 SGHDT and CDR2 YYEEEE. This CDR3 comprises 11 residues. CDR3 loop: CASSVTGQQYF. CDR3 nucleotides: TGTGCCAGCAGTGTCACAGGGCAGCAGTACTTC.

This sequence joins TRBV4-1 and TRBJ2-1, with TRBD1 as a possible D gene (6 bases). Germline lookup yields CDR1 MGHRA and CDR2 YSYEKL. There are 16 residues in the CDR3. V was clipped by 4 bases and J by 0 bases, with 13 bases between them. The CDR3 nucleotides are TGCGCCAGCAGCCCAAACTACAGGGTCTCCTACAATGAGCAGTTCTTC. Its protein is CASSPNYRVSYNEQFF.

The chain uses TRBV6-5 and TRBJ2-3, with 10 nucleotides matching TRBD2. J lost 3 bases, V lost 6 bases, and 6 bases had no gene match. Germline CDR1 MNHEY, CDR2 SVGAGI. The CDR3 consists of 15 residues. CDR3 loop: CASRPLAGATDTQYF. The DNA for the CDR3 is TGTGCCAGCAGACCTCTAGCGGGAGCGACAGATACGCAGTATTTT.

The chain combines TRBV2 with TRBJ1-2; the D gene is possibly TRBD1 (6 bases). This CDR3 comprises 15 residues. CDR1 and CDR2 (germline): SNHLY, FYNNEI. Trimming pared 5 bases from V and 3 bases from J, leaving 16 bases between. DNA for the CDR3: TGTGCCAGCAGTCCAGGGGAAGGACAGCACTATGGCTACACCTTC. It codes for CASSPGEGQHYGYTF.

In regard to this clone: Within the sample, other DNA sequences also encode this same CDR3. The chain employs TRBV30 and TRBJ1-1; D uncertain. This CDR3 comprises 12 residues. Germline V gene sequence: CDR1 GTSNPN, CDR2 SVGIG (reference sequence). Trimming left V 0 bases short and J 6 bases short, with 8 bases between. CDR3 residues: CAWSVGGPEAFF. CDR3 bases: TGTGCCTGGAGTGTCGGAGGCCCTGAAGCTTTCTTT.

The chain uses TRBV29-1 and TRBJ1-2; 8 nucleotides agree with TRBD1. Trimming removed 7 bases from V and 2 bases from J; junction bases left unmatched: 3. Germline V gene sequence: CDR1 SQVTM, CDR2 ANQGSEA. The CDR3 has 12 residues. CDR3 DNA sequence: TGCAGCGCAGGGGGCCTAAACTATGGCTACACCTTC. Its protein is CSAGGLNYGYTF.

V is TRBV29-1 and J is TRBJ2-7; 7 nucleotides match TRBD1. Germline CDR1 reads SQVTM; CDR2 reads ANQGSEA. Trimming cost V 7 bases and J 1 base; bases outside gene matches: 7. The CDR3 contains 13 residues. CDR3 sequence reads: CSARWDSSYEQYF. As DNA, the CDR3 is TGCAGCGCCCGTTGGGACAGTTCCTACGAGCAGTACTTC.

This chain joins TRBV5-1 and TRBJ1-1; D gene unclear. The CDR3 contains 14 residues. V lost 4 bases, J lost 1 base, and 11 bases lay in between. The germline CDR1 and CDR2 sequences are SGHRS and YFSETQ. The CDR3 DNA is TGCGCCAGCAGCATAGAACTGAAGAACACTGAAGCTTTCTTT. This sequence encodes CASSIELKNTEAFF.

This clone appeared a single time. CDR3 sequence: CASSPAYEQYF. The CDR3 DNA reads as TGTGCCAGCTCACCCGCCTACGAGCAGTACTTC. The J gene is TRBJ2-7, the V gene TRBV18; D uncertain. Germline CDR1 reads KGHSH; CDR2 reads LQKENI. V gave up 3 bases and J gave up 2 bases, with 2 bases separating them. The CDR3 consists of 11 residues.

The chain has TRBV27 and TRBJ2-7; D is possibly TRBD2 (7 bases). V lost 8 bases and J lost 6, with 20 bases in between. CDR3 length: 14 residues. Germline V CDR1 and CDR2: MNHEY, SMNVEV (reference sequence). This CDR3 is CASGLWEGGSEQYF. CDR3 DNA sequence: TGTGCCAGCGGGCTTTGGGAGGGGGGAAGCGAGCAGTACTTC.

V gene TRBV5-5 combines with J gene TRBJ1-2; the D gene is possibly TRBD1 (5 bases). The germline V and J ends were trimmed by 4 bases and 4 bases, with 11 bases remaining between them. The CDR3 runs 13 residues. Per the germline V gene, CDR1 is SGHKS and CDR2 is YYEKEE (reference sequence). CDR3 DNA sequence: TGTGCCAGCAGCCCGACAGCTATCTATGGCTACACCTTC. This sequence encodes CASSPTAIYGYTF. Complete variable domain (other parts from reference TRBV5-5 and TRBJ1-2): DAGVTQSPTHLIKTRGQQVTLRCSPISGHKSVSWYQQVLGQGPQFIFQYYEKEERGRGNFPDRFSARQFPNYSSELNVNALLLGDSALYLCASSPTAIYGYTFGSGTRLTVV.

V gene TRBV6-6 combines with J gene TRBJ2-2, with 7 bases lining up with TRBD1. V gave up 5 bases and J gave up 6 bases; unmatched junction bases: 12. This CDR3 is 16 amino acids long. Germline V gene lookup returns CDR1 MNHNY and CDR2 SVGAGI (reference sequence). CDR3 bases: TGTGCCAGCAGTGACTTGACAGGGATTTCAGCCGGGGAGCTGTTTTTT. Amino acids: CASSDLTGISAGELFF.

The chain links TRBV7-2 to TRBJ2-2; D is possibly TRBD1 (6 bases). V shed 3 bases and J shed 3 bases, with 11 bases lying between them. The CDR3 loop spans 15 amino acids. Per germline, CDR1 SGHTA and CDR2 FQGNSA. The CDR3 is CASSFGQGYTGELFF. CDR3 nucleotides: TGTGCCAGCAGCTTCGGGCAGGGGTACACCGGGGAGCTGTTTTTT.

The chain employs TRBV28 and TRBJ1-5, with D perhaps matching TRBD1 (5 bases). The length of the CDR3 is 16 residues. V gave up 5 bases and J gave up 0 bases, with 14 bases separating them. Germline V gene data show CDR1 as MDHEN and CDR2 as SYDVKM. The CDR3 protein is CASSPEQDYSNQPQHF. CDR3 bases: TGTGCCAGCAGTCCCGAACAGGATTATAGCAATCAGCCCCAGCATTTT.

The chain carries TRBV5-5 and TRBJ2-6; D remains unclear. Trimming pared 4 bases from V and 1 base from J, leaving 9 bases between. The germline V gene encodes CDR1 SGHKS and CDR2 YYEKEE (reference sequence). This CDR3 has 15 amino acids. The CDR3 loop is CASSTSQSGANVLTF. The DNA of the CDR3 is TGTGCCAGCAGCACCTCTCAGTCTGGGGCCAACGTCCTGACTTTC.

The chain joins TRBV7-8 to TRBJ1-2; D remains unclear. Deletions cut 1 base from V and 3 bases from J, with 12 bases between. This CDR3 is built from 15 residues. CDR1 and CDR2 (germline): SGHVS, FQNEAQ. DNA of the CDR3: TGTGCCAGCAGCTTAGGGTCGAGATTGGACTATGGCTACACCTTC. It is translated as CASSLGSRLDYGYTF.

This clone was counted a single time. CDR3 DNA: TGTGCCAGCAGTTCGGTGTGGGGGCGTAACTATGGCTACACCTTC. It is translated as CASSSVWGRNYGYTF. This chain connects TRBV27 to TRBJ1-2; D may be TRBD1 (6 bases). The V end was cut by 4 bases, the J end by 1 base, with 13 bases between. Looked up from germline, CDR1 is MNHEY and CDR2 is SMNVEV (reference sequence). The CDR3 is 15 residues long.

The genes are TRBV5-4 and TRBJ2-1; 14 bases are shared with TRBD2. V was clipped by 4 bases and J by 6 bases; unmatched bases: 6. There are 16 residues in the CDR3. Germline CDR1 is SGHNT and CDR2 is YYREEE (reference sequence). The CDR3 sequence is CASSAPGTSGSNEQFF. CDR3 in DNA: TGTGCCAGCAGCGCGCCGGGGACTAGCGGGAGCAATGAGCAGTTCTTC.

The CDR3 protein is CASSSLERGYNEQFF. CDR3 nucleotides: TGTGCCAGCAGCTCCCTAGAGCGGGGGTACAATGAGCAGTTCTTC. The chain has TRBV7-9 and TRBJ2-1; 8 positions match TRBD2. V shed 4 bases and J 4 bases; nucleotides not matched to a gene: 6. CDR3 length: 15 residues. CDR1 and CDR2 (germline): SEHNR, FQNEAQ (reference sequence).

The chain joins TRBV19 to TRBJ2-7; a weak D match, TRBD2 (5 bases). The CDR3 is made up of 15 amino acids. Germline values: CDR1 LNHDA, CDR2 SQIVND (reference sequence). Trimming cost V 3 bases and J 5 bases, with 17 bases left between them. The CDR3 DNA reads TGTGCCAGTAGTATCGGTGGACTCGCAGCCAACGAGCAGTACTTC. Protein: CASSIGGLAANEQYF.

This clone was observed a handful of times. The chain combines TRBV11-3 with TRBJ1-5; D not resolved. With 0 bases removed from V and 5 bases from J, the gap between germline ends came to 5 bases. The CDR3 contains 13 residues. Germline V CDR1 and CDR2: SGHNT, YENEEA. The CDR3 nucleotides are TGTGCCAGCAGCTTAGACTCTCATCAGCCCCAGCATTTT. It yields the protein CASSLDSHQPQHF.

The V call is TRBV4-1, the J call TRBJ1-5; no reliable D call. Germline assignment: CDR1 MGHRA and CDR2 YSYEKL. The CDR3 contains 14 residues. Trimming pared 1 base from V and 7 bases from J, leaving 11 bases between. CDR3 coding DNA: TGCGCCAGCAGCCAAGGTTCTACCTACCAGCCCCAGCATTTT. This translates into CASSQGSTYQPQHF.

The genes are TRBV28 and TRBJ2-2; 12 positions match TRBD2. The germline CDR1 and CDR2 sequences are MDHEN and SYDVKM. The junction had 7 bases not matched to a gene; V was cut back by 2 bases and J by 6 bases. The CDR3 has 17 residues. This CDR3 reads CASSLGILAGGPGELFF. CDR3 bases: TGTGCCAGCAGTTTAGGCATCCTAGCGGGAGGGCCCGGGGAGCTGTTTTTT.